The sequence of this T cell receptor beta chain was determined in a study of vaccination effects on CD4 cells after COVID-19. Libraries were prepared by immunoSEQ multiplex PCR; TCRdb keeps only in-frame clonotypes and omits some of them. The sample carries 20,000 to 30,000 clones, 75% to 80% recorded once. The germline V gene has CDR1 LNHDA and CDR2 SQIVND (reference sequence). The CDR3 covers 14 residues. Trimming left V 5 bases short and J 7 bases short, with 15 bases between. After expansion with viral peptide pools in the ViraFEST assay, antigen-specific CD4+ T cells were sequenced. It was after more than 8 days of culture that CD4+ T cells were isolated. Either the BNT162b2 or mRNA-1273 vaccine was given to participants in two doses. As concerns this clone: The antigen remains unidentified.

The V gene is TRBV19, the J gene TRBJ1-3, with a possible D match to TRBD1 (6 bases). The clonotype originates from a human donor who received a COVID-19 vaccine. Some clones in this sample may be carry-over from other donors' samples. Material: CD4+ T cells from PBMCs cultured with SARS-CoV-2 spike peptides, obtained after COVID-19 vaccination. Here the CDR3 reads CASSPRTEGNTIYF. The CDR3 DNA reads TGTGCCAGTAGTCCCCGGACAGAGGGGAACACCATATATTTT.